The clone carrying this TCR beta chain was picked up a small number of times. What it recognizes is unknown. CDR3 length equals 16 residues. Germline values: CDR1 LNHNV, CDR2 YYDKDF (reference sequence). V was clipped by 0 bases and J by 1 base, with 11 bases between them. This record comes from a study of identical twins. Notes on the study in general: Invariant cells of the MAIT and iNKT types might have partly distorted the zero-insertion analyses. Insertions were fewer in abundant cord blood beta clonotypes, whereas memory repertoires showed none of this pattern.

Through template switching, a universal primer site was introduced, and the cDNA contained unique molecular identifiers. In TCRdb, the 5' RACE reads were re-called with MiXCR into one record per CDR3 protein. Here the sample spans 460,000 or so distinct CDR3 sequences, 12% to 15% being singletons. These same data were also listed under a study on yellow fever vaccine responses in identical twins.

The sequenced sample consisted of CD4+ T cells sorted from blood. The rearrangement links TRBV15 to TRBJ2-3, with D perhaps matching TRBD2 (5 bases). The receptor was derived from a woman between 18 and 29 years old in good health. CDR3 DNA: TGTGCCACCAGCAGAGATGGGAGAGCGGGCACAGATACGCAGTATTTT. Protein sequence: CATSRDGRAGTDTQYF.